Below, 26 T cell receptor beta chains from the same sample are listed, as sequenced in a study of T cell responses to AZD1222 COVID-19 vaccine. Here immunoSEQ multiplex PCR was the method, and the copy in TCRdb shows in-frame clones only, minus some. This repertoire shows approximately 110,000 clones, roughly 91% found once; its top ten account for approximately 10%. Material: peripheral blood, obtained on day 0 of AZD1222 vaccination. These receptors came from an adult in good health.

V usage is TRBV7-8 and J usage is TRBJ2-7; possibly TRBD2 for D (7 bases). Trimming shortened V by 3 bases and J by 0 bases, and 21 bases separated the two germline ends. This CDR3 is 18 amino acids long. Germline lookup yields CDR1 SGHVS and CDR2 FQNEAQ. The CDR3 reads CASSLGPTGGGLSYEQYF. The CDR3 DNA follows: TGTGCCAGCAGCTTGGGTCCTACCGGCGGGGGCCTCTCCTACGAGCAGTACTTC.

The CDR3 sequence: CASRKSGGETQYF. The CDR3 region has the DNA TGTGCCAGCAGAAAGAGCGGGGGAGAGACCCAGTACTTC. The V and J genes are TRBV6-5 and TRBJ2-5; the match to TRBD2 covers 8 bases. The J segment lost 4 bases and the V segment lost 6 bases, leaving 4 bases of the junction unmatched. The CDR3 length is 13 residues. Germline V CDR1 and CDR2: MNHEY, SVGAGI.

V gene TRBV6-6 combines with J gene TRBJ2-2, with D possibly being TRBD1 (6 bases). Germline loops: CDR1 MNHNY, CDR2 SVGAGI (reference sequence). CDR3 length: 14 residues. The V end was cut by 4 bases, the J end by 4 bases, with 10 bases between. The CDR3 loop reads CASSFPTGTGELFF. CDR3 nucleotide sequence: TGTGCCAGCAGTTTCCCGACAGGCACCGGGGAGCTGTTTTTT.

This sequence joins TRBV20-1 and TRBJ2-4; no reliable D call. Trimming stripped 3 bases from V and 0 bases from J, with 12 bases between. Germline CDR1 is DFQATT and CDR2 is SNEGSKA (reference sequence). The CDR3 has 15 amino acids. CDR3 amino acids: CSASWAVLAKNIQYF. CDR3 coding DNA: TGCAGTGCTAGTTGGGCGGTTCTAGCCAAAAACATTCAGTACTTC.

In this sample, this clone turned up a few times. This chain joins TRBV19 and TRBJ2-5; D uncertain. The CDR3 contains 14 residues. V was clipped by 1 base and J by 1 base, with 7 bases between them. Per germline, CDR1 LNHDA and CDR2 SQIVND (reference sequence). The CDR3 DNA reads TGTGCCAGTAGTATAGCCGGATCCCAAGAGACCCAGTACTTC. Its translation is CASSIAGSQETQYF.

The chain couples TRBV24-1 to TRBJ2-5; weak D call: TRBD2 (6 bases). CDR3 size: 14 residues. V gave up 1 base and J gave up 5 bases, with 10 bases separating them. Germline assignment: CDR1 KGHDR and CDR2 SFDVKD. In nucleotides, the CDR3 is TGTGCCACCAGTGATTTCAGGGCGGGGGAGACCCAGTACTTC. It codes for CATSDFRAGETQYF.

The gene calls are TRBV6-5 and TRBJ1-5; possibly TRBD1 for D (6 bases). Trimming stripped 11 bases from V and 3 bases from J, with 14 bases between. The germline V gene encodes CDR1 MNHEY and CDR2 SVGAGI. CDR3 size: 13 residues. The CDR3 protein is CAAVGGNNQPQHF. CDR3 nucleotides: TGTGCCGCAGTAGGGGGGAACAATCAGCCCCAGCATTTT.

The rearrangement joins TRBV27 to TRBJ1-6, with 8 bases fitting TRBD1. Trimming took 5 bases from V and 2 from J; bases not matched to a gene: 14. The CDR3 covers 19 residues. Per the germline V gene, CDR1 is MNHEY and CDR2 is SMNVEV (reference sequence). The CDR3 protein is CASSARSGQVVPYNSPLHF. CDR3 sequence (DNA): TGTGCCAGCAGTGCCCGTTCGGGACAGGTTGTCCCCTATAATTCACCCCTCCACTTT.

V is TRBV27 and J is TRBJ2-1; 9 bases are a match to TRBD2. The CDR3 runs 15 residues. V was clipped by 8 bases and J by 6 bases; unmatched bases: 11. CDR1 is MNHEY and CDR2 is SMNVEV in the germline V gene (reference sequence). The CDR3 sequence: CASPLPAGGPNEQFF. CDR3 bases: TGTGCCAGCCCGCTCCCAGCGGGAGGTCCCAATGAGCAGTTCTTC.

This clone was observed a handful of times. The chain is built from TRBV19 and TRBJ2-2, with 11 bases lining up with TRBD2. Germline V gene data show CDR1 as LNHDA and CDR2 as SQIVND (reference sequence). V trimming: 4 bases; J trimming: 2 bases; junction bases outside the gene matches: 6. The CDR3 is 17 amino acids. The CDR3 here is CASSTHGLAGNTGELFF. The DNA of the CDR3 is TGTGCCAGTAGTACCCACGGACTAGCGGGCAACACCGGGGAGCTGTTTTTT.

As for this clone: Its ends do not fully match the called genes, so a read error is possible. This chain connects TRBV27 to TRBJ1-4, with 8 bases that match TRBD1. The CDR3 loop spans 14 amino acids. The germline V gene has CDR1 MNHEY and CDR2 SMNVEV (reference sequence). The CDR3 sequence is CAGSPGQENEKLFF. Here the CDR3 DNA reads TGTGCCGGCAGTCCGGGACAGGAGAATGAAAAACTGTTTTTT. Full variable domain (rest looked up from reference TRBV27 and TRBJ1-4): EAQVTQNPRYLITVTGKKLTVTCSQNMNHEYMSWYRQDPGLGLRQIYYSMNVEVTDKGDVPEGYKVSRKEKRNFPLILESPSPNQTSLYFCAGSPGQENEKLFFGSGTQLSVL.

V and J are TRBV11-3 and TRBJ2-6; 9 bases fit TRBD1. J was trimmed by 2 bases and V by 5 bases; bases with no gene match: 7. This CDR3 region has 17 residues. From germline, CDR1 is SGHNT and CDR2 YENEEA. Here the CDR3 DNA reads TGTGCCAGCAGCCCGACAGGGGGGTTGGCTGGGGCCAACGTCCTGACTTTC. Its protein product is CASSPTGGLAGANVLTF.

The chain uses TRBV6-5 and TRBJ2-7; the D gene is possibly TRBD2 (6 bases). Germline V lookup: CDR1 MNHEY, CDR2 SVGAGI. The V gene lost 7 bases and the J gene lost 0 bases, with 13 bases spanning the gap. The CDR3 runs 14 residues. The CDR3 sequence is CASTETRPSYEQYF. CDR3 bases: TGTGCCAGCACCGAGACTAGGCCCTCCTACGAGCAGTACTTC.

The chain employs TRBV18 and TRBJ2-3; a possible D gene is TRBD2 (6 bases). The length of the CDR3 is 17 residues. Looked up from germline, CDR1 is KGHSH and CDR2 is LQKENI. Trimming removed 0 bases at V and 6 bases at J, with 19 bases between. DNA for the CDR3: TGTGCCAGCTCACCACCCTTCCCGGGGCGGGGAGAGGATACGCAGTATTTT. Translated, it gives CASSPPFPGRGEDTQYF.

The CDR3, as DNA: TGTGCCAGCAGCATTAAACAGGGCAATGAGCAGTTCTTC. This sequence encodes CASSIKQGNEQFF. The chain employs TRBV7-2 and TRBJ2-1, with D possibly matching TRBD1 (6 bases). This CDR3 is 13 amino acids long. Trimming removed 5 bases at V and 6 bases at J, with 11 bases between. Germline V gene sequence: CDR1 SGHTA, CDR2 FQGNSA.

V usage is TRBV6-5 and J usage is TRBJ1-1, with TRBD1 as a possible D gene (5 bases). The V end was cut by 2 bases, the J end by 9 bases, with 13 bases between. The CDR3 runs to 13 residues. The germline V gene encodes CDR1 MNHEY and CDR2 SVGAGI. The CDR3 region has the DNA TGTGCCAGCAGTTACCCAGCGGGGGGTAAAGCTTTCTTT. Translation gives CASSYPAGGKAFF.

V gene TRBV9 combines with J gene TRBJ1-5, with D possibly being TRBD1 (6 bases). Germline-derived CDR1 and CDR2 are SGDLS and YYNGEE. The CDR3 runs 15 residues. V was shortened by 4 bases and J by 5 bases, with 16 bases between the two germline ends. CDR3 in DNA: TGTGCCAGCAGCCAGGGCACAGGGCTCCATCAGCCCCAGCATTTT. This gives the protein CASSQGTGLHQPQHF.

The V and J genes are TRBV29-1 and TRBJ2-5; weak D call: TRBD2 (6 bases). The V gene lost 8 bases and the J gene lost 1 base, with 17 bases spanning the gap. CDR1 SQVTM and CDR2 ANQGSEA come from the germline V gene. The CDR3 contains 14 residues. The CDR3 sequence: CSILSTGSQETQYF. CDR3 bases: TGCAGCATTCTGTCAACCGGGAGCCAAGAGACCCAGTACTTC.

The J gene is TRBJ2-7, the V gene TRBV28; D unclear. The CDR3 contains 14 residues. Germline V gene sequence: CDR1 MDHEN, CDR2 SYDVKM. Trimming pared 9 bases from V and 6 bases from J, leaving 21 bases between. CDR3 region: CASQSRRPSGEQYF. The DNA of the CDR3 is TGTGCCAGTCAAAGCCGTAGGCCGTCTGGCGAGCAGTACTTC.

The chain is built from TRBV30 and TRBJ1-1; weak D call: TRBD1 (6 bases). The CDR3 runs 12 residues. The ends were cut back, 2 bases at V and 10 bases at J, with 14 bases in the middle. Germline values: CDR1 GTSNPN, CDR2 SVGIG (reference sequence). CDR3 DNA sequence: TGTGCCTGGAGTTGGCAGGGAGGGGGAGCTTTCTTT. This gives the protein CAWSWQGGGAFF.

The V call is TRBV21-1, the J call TRBJ1-5; the table names TRBD1, a call not compared with the DNA. TRBV21-1 is a documented pseudogene. The CDR3 totals 18 residues. In nucleotides, the CDR3 is TGTGCCAGCAGCCCCTTATACGGGACAGGACTTAGCAATCAGCCCCAGCATTTT. This codes for CASSPLYGTGLSNQPQHF.

This clone has just one count. This chain connects TRBV19 to TRBJ1-1; tentatively, D is TRBD1 (5 bases). Trimming removed 3 bases from V and 3 bases from J, with 11 bases in between. There are 14 residues in the CDR3. Germline CDR1 reads LNHDA; CDR2 reads SQIVND (reference sequence). The CDR3 nucleotides read TGTGCCAGTAGTATCCTAGGGGAGGACACTGAAGCTTTCTTT. Translating gives CASSILGEDTEAFF.

The chain links TRBV6-6 to TRBJ2-7; the match to TRBD2 covers 7 bases. This CDR3 comprises 12 residues. Germline trimming cut 7 bases from V and 4 bases from J; bases unmatched to any gene: 4. Germline V gives CDR1 MNHNY, CDR2 SVGAGI (reference sequence). Here the CDR3 DNA reads TGTGCCAGCACGGGGGGATTTTACGAGCAGTACTTC. Its translation: CASTGGFYEQYF.

The genes are TRBV14 and TRBJ2-3; 8 nucleotides agree with TRBD2. Per germline, CDR1 SGHDN and CDR2 FVKESK. This CDR3 spans 18 amino acids. With 0 bases clipped from V and 6 bases from J, the junction kept 14 bases outside the gene matches. This CDR3 reads CASSQEGGLGAFWDTQYF. The CDR3 bases are TGTGCCAGCAGCCAAGAAGGGGGACTAGGAGCTTTTTGGGATACGCAGTATTTT.

V gene TRBV18 combines with J gene TRBJ1-5; D is ambiguous. From germline, CDR1 is KGHSH and CDR2 LQKENI. The ends were cut back, 2 bases at V and 3 bases at J, with 5 bases in the middle. The CDR3 loop spans 13 amino acids. The CDR3: CASSPNFNQPQHF. Here the CDR3 DNA reads TGTGCCAGCTCACCAAACTTCAATCAGCCCCAGCATTTT.

This rearrangement joins TRBV3-1 (or the pseudogene TRBV3-2) to TRBJ2-7; 9 bases are a match to TRBD2. CDR1 is LGHDT and CDR2 is YNNKEL in the germline V gene (reference sequence). The CDR3 is made up of 16 amino acids. J gave up 1 base and V 1 base, and 5 bases lay outside the gene matches. The CDR3 sequence: CASSQGLAGLSYEQYF. CDR3 DNA sequence: TGTGCCAGCAGCCAAGGGCTAGCGGGACTATCCTACGAGCAGTACTTC.